This TCR beta chain was found in a study of cytomegalovirus exposure and HLA in healthy donors. Regarding the study as a whole: Accurate HLA-A and HLA-B prediction from TCR beta sequences was reported for most subjects. Several top significant clusters appeared, in a later analysis, to be linked to common viral pathogens. Later on, a genetic analysis was performed. It linked a missense variant in DCLRE1C with V- and J-gene trimming of TCR beta.

V lost 4 bases, J lost 8 bases, and 21 bases lay in between. CDR1 and CDR2 from the germline V gene are SGHRS and YFSETQ. This CDR3 region has 16 residues. For this clone: Its antigen is still unknown.

A multiplex PCR was run with 60 Vbeta primers and 13 Jbeta primers. As originally analysed: A follow-up analysis tallied around 76 million unique TCR beta chains, about 11 million shared. Profiled with immunoSEQ multiplex PCR; TCRdb holds only in-frame clones, not every one. That table furnishes V, J and clone size, whereas the DNA furnished D and trimming. Recorded for this sample: just over 150,000 clones. This chain links TRBV5-1 with TRBJ1-4, with D perhaps matching TRBD1 (5 bases). The source is a man aged 30 to 39 in good health and CMV-seronegative. The sample was PBMCs. CDR3 amino acids: CASSPIGRDWGEKLFF. In nucleotides, the CDR3 is TGCGCCAGCAGCCCCATTGGGCGGGACTGGGGAGAAAAACTGTTTTTT.